What follows describes a single T cell receptor (beta chain). Its target is not known. This record comes from a study of regulatory and conventional T cells in RAG deficiency. Study findings and constraints: Shorter CDR3s in all patient subsets; >80% Treg-Tconv overlap in Omenn. RAG-deficient patients showed markedly lower Shannon entropy and higher Simpson indices than control T-cell subsets.

CDR3 length equals 14 residues. V shed 5 bases and J 6 bases; nucleotides not matched to a gene: 7. Germline-derived CDR1 and CDR2 are SGHAT and FQNNGV. TCRdb's copy holds only in-frame clones and misses some; the assay was immunoSEQ multiplex PCR. This table holds tens of thousands of clones, approximately 90% found once. The data also belong to a second study, concerning regulatory T cells. This second study says: The primer mix had 52 TRBV and 13 TRBJ primers.

This TCR derives from a human donor in good health. Sequencing was performed on CD8+ T cells sorted from blood. The genes are TRBV11-2 and TRBJ2-7; the match to TRBD1 covers 10 bases. CDR3 in DNA: TGTGCCAGCAGCGGTCCCGGGACAGGGGTCGAGCAGTACTTC. This translates into CASSGPGTGVEQYF. Based on the CDR3 plus reference TRBV11-2 and TRBJ2-7, the full variable domain is EAGVAQSPRYKIIEKRQSVAFWCNPISGHATLYWYQQILGQGPKLLIQFQNNGVVDDSQLPKDRFSAERLKGVDSTLKIQPAKLEDSAVYLCASSGPGTGVEQYFGPGTRLTVT.